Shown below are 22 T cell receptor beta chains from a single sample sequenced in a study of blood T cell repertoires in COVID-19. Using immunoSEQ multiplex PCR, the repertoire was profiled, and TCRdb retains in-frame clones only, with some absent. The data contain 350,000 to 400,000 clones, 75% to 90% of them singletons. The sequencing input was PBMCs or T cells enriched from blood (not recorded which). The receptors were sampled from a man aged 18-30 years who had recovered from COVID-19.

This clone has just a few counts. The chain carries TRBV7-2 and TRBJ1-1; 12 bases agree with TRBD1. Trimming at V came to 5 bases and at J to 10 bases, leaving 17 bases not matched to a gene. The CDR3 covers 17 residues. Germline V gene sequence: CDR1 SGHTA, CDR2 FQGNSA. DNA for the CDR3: TGTGCCAGCAGCCTCCGCGGGACAGGGGGCGCGGTGAGTCGAGCTTTCTTT. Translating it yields CASSLRGTGGAVSRAFF.

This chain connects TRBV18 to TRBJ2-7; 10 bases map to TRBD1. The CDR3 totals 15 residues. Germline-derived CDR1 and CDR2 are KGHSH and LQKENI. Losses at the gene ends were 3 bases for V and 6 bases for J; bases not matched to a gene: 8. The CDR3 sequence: CASSPRRDRGSEQYF. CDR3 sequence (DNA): TGTGCCAGCTCACCGCGCCGGGACAGGGGTTCCGAGCAGTACTTC.

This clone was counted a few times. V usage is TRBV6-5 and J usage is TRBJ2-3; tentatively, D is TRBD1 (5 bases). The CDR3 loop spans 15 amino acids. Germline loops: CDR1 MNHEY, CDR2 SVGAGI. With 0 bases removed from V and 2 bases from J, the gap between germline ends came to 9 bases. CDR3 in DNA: TGTGCCAGCAGTTACTCGGGGCAGACCACAGATACGCAGTATTTT. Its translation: CASSYSGQTTDTQYF.

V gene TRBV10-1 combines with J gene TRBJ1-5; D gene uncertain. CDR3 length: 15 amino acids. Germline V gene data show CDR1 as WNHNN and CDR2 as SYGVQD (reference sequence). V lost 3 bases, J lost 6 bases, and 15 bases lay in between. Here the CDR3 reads CASSDGEGRSQPQHF. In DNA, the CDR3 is TGCGCCAGCAGTGACGGGGAAGGGAGGTCTCAGCCCCAGCATTTT.

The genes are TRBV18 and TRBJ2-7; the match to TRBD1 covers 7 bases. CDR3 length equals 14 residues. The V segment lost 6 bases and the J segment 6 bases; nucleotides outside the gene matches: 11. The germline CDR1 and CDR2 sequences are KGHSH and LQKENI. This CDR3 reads CASSHEPRGLEQYF. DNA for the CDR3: TGTGCCAGCTCCCACGAGCCTAGGGGGCTCGAGCAGTACTTC.

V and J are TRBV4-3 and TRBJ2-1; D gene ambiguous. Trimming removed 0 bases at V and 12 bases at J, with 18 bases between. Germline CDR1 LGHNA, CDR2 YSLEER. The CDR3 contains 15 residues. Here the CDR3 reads CASSQEEKRVTRQFF. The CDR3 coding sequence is TGCGCCAGCAGCCAAGAAGAAAAACGGGTGACTCGGCAGTTCTTC.

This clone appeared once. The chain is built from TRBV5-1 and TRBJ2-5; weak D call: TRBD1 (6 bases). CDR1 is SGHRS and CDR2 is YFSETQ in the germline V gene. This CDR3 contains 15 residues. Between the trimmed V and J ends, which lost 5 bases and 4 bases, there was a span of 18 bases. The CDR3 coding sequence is TGCGCCAGCAGTCGGGCGGGCCAGGACAGAGAGACCCAGTACTTC. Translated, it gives CASSRAGQDRETQYF.

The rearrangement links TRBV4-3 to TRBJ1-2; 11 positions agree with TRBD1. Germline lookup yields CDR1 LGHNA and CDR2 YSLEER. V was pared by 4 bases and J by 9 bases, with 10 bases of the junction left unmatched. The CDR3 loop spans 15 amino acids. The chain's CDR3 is CASSRQTGQGGSYTF. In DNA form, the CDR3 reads TGCGCCAGCAGCCGGCAAACGGGACAGGGGGGTAGCTACACCTTC.

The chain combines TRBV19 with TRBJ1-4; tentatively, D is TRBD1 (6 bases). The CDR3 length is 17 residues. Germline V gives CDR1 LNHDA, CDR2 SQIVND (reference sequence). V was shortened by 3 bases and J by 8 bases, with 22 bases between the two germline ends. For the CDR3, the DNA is TGTGCCAGTAGTATTACTGCTACGGAGACCACAGGGGAAAAACTGTTTTTT. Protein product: CASSITATETTGEKLFF.

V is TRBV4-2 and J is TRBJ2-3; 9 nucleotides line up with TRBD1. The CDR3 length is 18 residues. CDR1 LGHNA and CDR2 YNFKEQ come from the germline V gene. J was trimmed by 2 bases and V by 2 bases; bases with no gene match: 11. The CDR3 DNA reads TGTGCCAGCAGCCAAAGAGAAGCGTGGACAGGGGACACAGATACGCAGTATTTT. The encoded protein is CASSQREAWTGDTDTQYF.

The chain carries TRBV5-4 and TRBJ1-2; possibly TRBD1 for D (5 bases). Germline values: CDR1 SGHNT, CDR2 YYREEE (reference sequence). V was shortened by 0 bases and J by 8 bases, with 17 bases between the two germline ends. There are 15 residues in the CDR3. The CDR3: CASSLVQGAGTGYTF. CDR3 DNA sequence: TGTGCCAGCAGCTTGGTCCAGGGCGCGGGAACCGGCTACACCTTC.

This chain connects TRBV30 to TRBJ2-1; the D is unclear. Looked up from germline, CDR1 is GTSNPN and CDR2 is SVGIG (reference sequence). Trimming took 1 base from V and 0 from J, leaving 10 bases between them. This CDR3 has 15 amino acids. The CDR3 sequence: CAWSELPDSYNEQFF. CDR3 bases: TGTGCCTGGAGTGAGCTACCCGACTCCTACAATGAGCAGTTCTTC.

CDR3 nucleotide sequence: TGTGCCAGCAGTGGGAGCGGGAGCTTTTACAATGAGCAGTTCTTC. Translating gives CASSGSGSFYNEQFF. The chain is built from TRBV2 and TRBJ2-1; 8 bases fit TRBD2. Germline V gives CDR1 SNHLY, CDR2 FYNNEI. V lost 4 bases to trimming and J lost 4 bases; unmatched junction nucleotides: 6. This CDR3 region has 15 residues.

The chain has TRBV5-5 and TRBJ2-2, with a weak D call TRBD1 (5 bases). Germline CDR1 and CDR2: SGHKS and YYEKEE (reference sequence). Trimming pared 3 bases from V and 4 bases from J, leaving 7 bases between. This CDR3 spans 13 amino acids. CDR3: CASSSTATGELFF. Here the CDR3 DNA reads TGTGCCAGCAGCTCGACAGCCACCGGGGAGCTGTTTTTT.

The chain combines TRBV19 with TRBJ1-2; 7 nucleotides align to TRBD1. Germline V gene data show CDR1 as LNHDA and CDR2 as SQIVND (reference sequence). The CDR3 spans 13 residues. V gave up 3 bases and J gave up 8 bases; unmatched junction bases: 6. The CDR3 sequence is CASSITRQGGYTF. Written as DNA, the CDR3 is TGTGCCAGTAGTATCACCCGACAGGGAGGCTACACCTTC.

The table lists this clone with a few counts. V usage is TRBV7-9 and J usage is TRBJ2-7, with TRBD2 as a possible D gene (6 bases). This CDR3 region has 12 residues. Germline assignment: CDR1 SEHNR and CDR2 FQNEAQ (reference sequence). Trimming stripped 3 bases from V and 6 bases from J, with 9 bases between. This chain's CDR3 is CASSLDYREQYF. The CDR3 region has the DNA TGTGCCAGCAGCTTGGACTATCGCGAGCAGTACTTC. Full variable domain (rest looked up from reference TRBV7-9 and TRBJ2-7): DTGVSQNPRHKITKRGQNVTFRCDPISEHNRLYWYRQTLGQGPEFLTYFQNEAQLEKSRLLSDRFSAERPKGSFSTLEIQRTEQGDSAMYLCASSLDYREQYFGPGTRLTVT.

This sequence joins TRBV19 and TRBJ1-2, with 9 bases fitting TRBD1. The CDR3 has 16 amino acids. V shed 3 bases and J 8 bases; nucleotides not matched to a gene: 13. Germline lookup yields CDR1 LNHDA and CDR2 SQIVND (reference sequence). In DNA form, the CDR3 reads TGTGCCAGTAGTATCGCGGGGACAGGGATAAGAGGAGGCTACACCTTC. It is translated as CASSIAGTGIRGGYTF.

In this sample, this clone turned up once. CDR3 amino acids: CASSSPGLAGGGYNEQFF. The CDR3 region has the DNA TGTGCCAGCAGTTCTCCGGGACTAGCGGGAGGGGGCTACAATGAGCAGTTCTTC. The V gene is TRBV28, the J gene TRBJ2-1; 16 bases agree with TRBD2. Trimming removed 4 bases from V and 3 bases from J; junction bases left unmatched: 6. CDR1 is MDHEN and CDR2 is SYDVKM in the germline V gene. The CDR3 sequence is 18 residues long.

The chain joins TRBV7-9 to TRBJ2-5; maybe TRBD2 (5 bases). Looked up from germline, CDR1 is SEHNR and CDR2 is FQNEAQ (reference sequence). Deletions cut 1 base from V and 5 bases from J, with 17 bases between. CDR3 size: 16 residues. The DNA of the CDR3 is TGTGCCAGCAGCTTAGGAGTCGGCTCCAGAGGGGAGACCCAGTACTTC. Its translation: CASSLGVGSRGETQYF.

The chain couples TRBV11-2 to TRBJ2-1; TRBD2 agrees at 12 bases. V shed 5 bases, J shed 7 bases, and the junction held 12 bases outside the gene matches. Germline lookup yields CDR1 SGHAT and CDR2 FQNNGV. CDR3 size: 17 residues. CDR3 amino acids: CASSPRETSGSINEQFF. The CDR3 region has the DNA TGTGCCAGCAGCCCACGTGAGACTAGCGGGAGTATAAATGAGCAGTTCTTC.

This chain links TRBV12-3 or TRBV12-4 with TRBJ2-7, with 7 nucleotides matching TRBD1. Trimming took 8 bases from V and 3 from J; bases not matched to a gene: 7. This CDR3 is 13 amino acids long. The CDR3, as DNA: TGTGCCAGCCACCGACAGGGCCTCTACGAGCAGTACTTC. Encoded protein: CASHRQGLYEQYF.

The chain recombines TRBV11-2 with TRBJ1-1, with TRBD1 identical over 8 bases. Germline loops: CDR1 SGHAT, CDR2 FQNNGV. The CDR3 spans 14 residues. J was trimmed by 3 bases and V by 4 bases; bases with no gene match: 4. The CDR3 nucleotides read TGTGCCAGCAGCTATGACAGGGGTTACACTGAAGCTTTCTTT. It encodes CASSYDRGYTEAFF.